One and the same sample provided the 27 T cell receptor beta chains below, sequenced in a study of cytomegalovirus exposure and HLA in healthy donors. PCR primers comprised 60 Vbeta and 13 Jbeta primers. Profiling relied on immunoSEQ multiplex PCR, and the TCRdb table lists in-frame clones only, not all of them. The data show about 150,000 clones, with about four fifths seen just once and around 1% held by the top ten. Material: PBMCs. All receptors come from a male donor in good health and CMV-seronegative.

The V gene is TRBV19, the J gene TRBJ1-2; D is perhaps TRBD1 (5 bases). V dropped 7 bases and J dropped 4 bases, with 16 bases sitting between them. Germline assignment: CDR1 LNHDA and CDR2 SQIVND (reference sequence). CDR3 length equals 14 residues. The CDR3 DNA is TGTGCCAGTACTACCTCCCAGGGAAGCTATGGCTACACCTTC. Its translation is CASTTSQGSYGYTF.

The V and J genes are TRBV18 and TRBJ1-1; D might be TRBD1 (6 bases). The CDR3 contains 14 residues. The germline V gene encodes CDR1 KGHSH and CDR2 LQKENI. The V end lost 6 bases, the J end lost 1 base, and 12 bases lay between the germline ends. CDR3 loop: CASSYRDKNTEAFF. In DNA form, the CDR3 reads TGTGCCAGCTCGTACCGGGACAAGAACACTGAAGCTTTCTTT. The full variable domain, completed using reference TRBV18 and TRBJ1-1, is NAGVMQNPRHLVRRRGQEARLRCSPMKGHSHVYWYRQLPEEGLKFMVYLQKENIIDESGMPKERFSAEFPKEGPSILRIQQVVRGDSAAYFCASSYRDKNTEAFFGQGTRLTVV.

About this clone: Other DNA sequences from this sample encode an identical CDR3 as well. This chain uses TRBV7-8 with TRBJ1-1; tentatively, D is TRBD1 (5 bases). Germline CDR1 and CDR2: SGHVS and FQNEAQ. Trimming removed 1 base from V and 5 bases from J, with 11 bases in between. The CDR3 sequence is 14 residues long. For the CDR3, the DNA is TGTGCCAGCAGCTTAGTCGGGGGAAATACTGAAGCTTTCTTT. Amino acids: CASSLVGGNTEAFF.

The chain is built from TRBV12-1 and TRBJ2-5; TRBD2 is the table's D call, not checked against the DNA. TRBV12-1 is noted as a pseudogene. The CDR3 loop spans 14 amino acids. CDR3 in amino acids: CASSWGTSGGTQYF. The CDR3 DNA reads TGTGCCAGCAGCTGGGGGACTAGCGGGGGGACCCAGTACTTC.

The gene calls are TRBV30 and TRBJ2-3; 9 bases are a match to TRBD2. The V and J ends lost 4 bases and 1 base, in that order; junction bases with no gene match: 3. This CDR3 has 14 amino acids. Looked up from germline, CDR1 is GTSNPN and CDR2 is SVGIG (reference sequence). Written as DNA, the CDR3 is TGTGCCTGGAAGGCTAGCGGGGGCACAGATACGCAGTATTTT. Protein sequence: CAWKASGGTDTQYF.

The chain links TRBV6-5 to TRBJ2-2, with 13 positions matching TRBD2. Germline lookup yields CDR1 MNHEY and CDR2 SVGAGI. The CDR3 covers 15 residues. V shed 6 bases and J 4 bases; nucleotides not matched to a gene: 2. CDR3 DNA sequence: TGTGCCAGCAGGAGACTAGCGGGGGGCACCGGGGAGCTGTTTTTT. As protein: CASRRLAGGTGELFF.

This rearrangement joins TRBV5-6 to TRBJ2-5; no clear D. The closer fit of TRBJ2-7 to the DNA end suggests the J call may be wrong. This CDR3 region has 11 residues. Germline CDR1 is SGHDT and CDR2 is YYEEEE. Written as DNA, the CDR3 is TGTGCCAGCAGCTTGGGGTACGAGCAGTACTTC. Translation gives CASSLGYEQYF.

The chain is built from TRBV29-1 and TRBJ2-7, with D unresolved. CDR1 is SQVTM and CDR2 is ANQGSEA in the germline V gene. This CDR3 has 12 amino acids. V was trimmed by 2 bases and J by 2 bases, leaving 7 bases between them. The CDR3 sequence: CSVELSAYEQYF. Written as DNA, the CDR3 is TGCAGCGTTGAATTGTCAGCCTACGAGCAGTACTTC.

This clone was seen only a few times. This chain links TRBV6-6 with TRBJ1-5, with D perhaps matching TRBD1 (5 bases). Germline V gene lookup returns CDR1 MNHNY and CDR2 SVGAGI (reference sequence). The V end was cut by 2 bases, the J end by 7 bases, with 15 bases between. The CDR3 is 15 amino acids. Here the CDR3 DNA reads TGTGCCAGCAGTTACGAAGGGGATATCGGACAGCCCCAGCATTTT. This translates into CASSYEGDIGQPQHF.

V and J are TRBV11-2 and TRBJ2-7; 12 bases align to TRBD2. V shed 5 bases and J 6 bases; nucleotides not matched to a gene: 11. The germline CDR1 and CDR2 sequences are SGHAT and FQNNGV. There are 16 residues in the CDR3. The CDR3 region is CASSPGASGGAPEQYF. The CDR3 nucleotides read TGTGCCAGCAGCCCCGGGGCTAGCGGGGGGGCCCCCGAGCAGTACTTC.

The chain joins TRBV2 to TRBJ2-3; 11 nucleotides line up with TRBD1. Germline-derived CDR1 and CDR2 are SNHLY and FYNNEI. The junction had 7 bases not matched to a gene; V was cut back by 6 bases and J by 8 bases. This CDR3 comprises 14 residues. The CDR3 is CASSEDRGRGTQYF. CDR3 nucleotide sequence: TGTGCCAGCAGCGAGGACAGGGGGCGCGGTACGCAGTATTTT.

The chain joins TRBV5-1 to TRBJ2-7; 8 bases match TRBD2. The CDR3 has 15 amino acids. Germline V gene data show CDR1 as SGHRS and CDR2 as YFSETQ. The J segment lost 7 bases and the V segment lost 1 base, leaving 10 bases of the junction unmatched. CDR3 nucleotide sequence: TGCGCCAGCAGCTTGTTTGCGGGGGGCCTCGGTGAGCAGTACTTC. Translated, it gives CASSLFAGGLGEQYF.

The rearrangement links TRBV6-1 to TRBJ2-5; the match to TRBD1 covers 9 bases. This CDR3 region has 15 residues. V shed 7 bases, J shed 4 bases, and the junction held 10 bases outside the gene matches. The V gene's germline CDR1 is MNHNS and CDR2 SASEGT. In DNA form, the CDR3 reads TGTGCCAGCACCCTTCGACAGGGGGTGGGAGAGACCCAGTACTTC. Residues: CASTLRQGVGETQYF.

The rearrangement joins TRBV7-9 to TRBJ1-5, with D uncertain. The V gene's germline CDR1 is SEHNR and CDR2 FQNEAQ (reference sequence). This CDR3 region has 15 residues. Trimming shortened V by 1 base and J by 1 base, and 8 bases separated the two germline ends. The CDR3 protein is CASSLGTVSNQPQHF. The CDR3, as DNA: TGTGCCAGCAGCTTAGGGACTGTGAGCAATCAGCCCCAGCATTTT.

This clone was seen a handful of times. The rearrangement links TRBV10-3 to TRBJ1-1, with TRBD1 identical over 7 bases. The CDR3 is 14 residues long. Germline trimming cut 5 bases from V and 8 bases from J; bases unmatched to any gene: 11. The germline gives CDR1 ENHRY, CDR2 SYGVKD. The CDR3 DNA sequence: TGTGCCATCAGTTCTGATAATCTGGGACAGGAAGCTTTCTTT. Amino acid sequence: CAISSDNLGQEAFF.

This chain joins TRBV19 and TRBJ2-2; possibly TRBD2 for D (5 bases). V gave up 7 bases and J gave up 3 bases, with 6 bases separating them. The CDR3 totals 12 residues. Germline CDR1 is LNHDA and CDR2 is SQIVND (reference sequence). CDR3 sequence (DNA): TGTGCCAGTAATAGCGACACCGGGGAGCTGTTTTTT. Amino acid sequence: CASNSDTGELFF.

This rearrangement joins TRBV30 to TRBJ2-7, with 10 nucleotides matching TRBD1. This CDR3 contains 14 residues. With 3 bases clipped from V and 2 bases from J, the junction kept 4 bases outside the gene matches. Germline lookup yields CDR1 GTSNPN and CDR2 SVGIG (reference sequence). The CDR3 DNA sequence: TGTGCCTGGAGGCCGGGACAGGGGACCTACGAGCAGTACTTC. Its translation is CAWRPGQGTYEQYF.

V and J are TRBV30 and TRBJ1-1; D not certain. The CDR3 is 11 residues long. Looked up from germline, CDR1 is GTSNPN and CDR2 is SVGIG (reference sequence). The V gene lost 3 bases and the J gene lost 11 bases, with 13 bases spanning the gap. The CDR3: CAWSWRQDAFF. The CDR3 DNA sequence: TGTGCCTGGAGCTGGAGGCAGGACGCTTTCTTT.

The chain joins TRBV6-5 to TRBJ2-7, with 7 positions matching TRBD2. The germline V gene encodes CDR1 MNHEY and CDR2 SVGAGI. V dropped 2 bases and J dropped 4; count of bases not matched to a gene: 2. The CDR3 sequence is 13 residues long. CDR3 protein: CASSYMGGYEQYF. The CDR3 region has the DNA TGTGCCAGCAGTTACATGGGGGGGTACGAGCAGTACTTC.

CDR3 in DNA: TGTGCCAGTGATATCGGGACAGGGTCCTACGAGCAGTACTTC. Translated: CASDIGTGSYEQYF. The chain uses TRBV6-1 and TRBJ2-7; 9 nucleotides align to TRBD1. This CDR3 is 14 amino acids long. Losses at the gene ends were 9 bases for V and 1 base for J; bases not matched to a gene: 7. Germline V lookup: CDR1 MNHNS, CDR2 SASEGT.

This sequence joins TRBV15 and TRBJ2-3; D is possibly TRBD2 (6 bases). Germline-derived CDR1 and CDR2 are LNHNV and YYDKDF (reference sequence). Trimming pared 1 base from V and 6 bases from J, leaving 20 bases between. The length of the CDR3 is 17 residues. Here the CDR3 DNA reads TGTGCCACCAGCAGAGTTGCCACTAGCAGACGCGGGGATACGCAGTATTTT. Its translation: CATSRVATSRRGDTQYF.

The J gene is TRBJ2-3, the V gene TRBV28; 8 bases agree with TRBD1. V shed 6 bases and J 3 bases; nucleotides not matched to a gene: 8. Germline loops: CDR1 MDHEN, CDR2 SYDVKM. CDR3 length: 15 residues. The CDR3 spells CASSLDRVATDTQYF. The CDR3 DNA reads TGTGCCAGCAGCCTGGACAGGGTAGCAACAGATACGCAGTATTTT.

This rearrangement joins TRBV4-3 to TRBJ2-1; 8 nucleotides align to TRBD2. CDR1 is LGHNA and CDR2 is YSLEER in the germline V gene. CDR3 length: 19 amino acids. Losses at the gene ends were 0 bases for V and 1 base for J; bases not matched to a gene: 11. CDR3 DNA: TGCGCCAGCAGCCAAGATAATGGAAAGCGGGGGTGGTCCTACAATGAGCAGTTCTTC. This sequence encodes CASSQDNGKRGWSYNEQFF.

The gene calls are TRBV7-2 and TRBJ2-7; perhaps TRBD2 as D (5 bases). Trimming pared 1 base from V and 4 bases from J, leaving 17 bases between. The germline CDR1 and CDR2 sequences are SGHTA and FQGNSA. CDR3 length: 16 amino acids. The CDR3 spells CASSLGQASSGYEQYF. CDR3 DNA: TGTGCCAGCAGCTTAGGCCAGGCTAGCTCGGGGTACGAGCAGTACTTC.

In this sample, this clone turned up once. The chain links TRBV7-8 to TRBJ1-1; 10 positions match TRBD1. Germline V lookup: CDR1 SGHVS, CDR2 FQNEAQ. The length of the CDR3 is 15 residues. V gave up 1 base and J gave up 5 bases; unmatched junction bases: 4. CDR3 residues: CASSLETGGRTEAFF. The DNA of the CDR3 is TGTGCCAGCAGCTTAGAGACAGGGGGCAGGACTGAAGCTTTCTTT.

This clone has only one observation. The chain combines TRBV2 with TRBJ2-1; TRBD1 matches 8 bases. The V segment lost 6 bases and the J segment 0 bases; nucleotides outside the gene matches: 1. This CDR3 spans 14 amino acids. Germline-derived CDR1 and CDR2 are SNHLY and FYNNEI. The CDR3 DNA sequence: TGTGCCAGCAGCGGACAGGGCTCCTACAATGAGCAGTTCTTC. Translation: CASSGQGSYNEQFF.

As concerns this clone: Other DNA sequences within the sample encode an identical CDR3. The gene calls are TRBV18 and TRBJ1-1; 8 nucleotides align to TRBD1. Germline V CDR1 and CDR2: KGHSH, LQKENI. This CDR3 region has 14 residues. The J segment lost 1 base and the V segment lost 3 bases, leaving 1 base of the junction unmatched. CDR3 sequence: CASSPQGANTEAFF. The CDR3 bases are TGTGCCAGCTCACCCCAGGGGGCGAACACTGAAGCTTTCTTT.